The present T cell receptor (beta chain) was sequenced within a study of OX40 agonist ivuxolimab in advanced cancers. Across the whole study: Of mixed ages from about 23 to 90 and averaging approximately 60 years, the group was approximately 84% male.

Germline CDR1 is WSHSY and CDR2 is SAAADI. This CDR3 is built from 12 residues. V trimming: 4 bases; J trimming: 3 bases; junction bases outside the gene matches: 0. As for this clone: Antigen unknown.

The protocol was immunoSEQ multiplex PCR, while the TCRdb copy is restricted to in-frame clones and leaves out a portion. The sample lists around 66,000 clones; roughly nine tenths were seen once. Whole-study findings and limits: Average numbers of expanded clones were greater in CD8+ T cells than in CD4+. CD4+ and CD8+ T cells in blood underwent clonal expansion by week 6 at 0.1 to 3.0 mg/kg.

This chain joins TRBV10-2 and TRBJ2-7, with TRBD1 identical over 7 bases. The sequence was obtained from an adult with an advanced solid tumor such as melanoma, head and neck, liver or kidney cancer. The sequences come from CD4+ or CD8+ T cells sorted from blood, collected in a trial of the OX40 agonist ivuxolimab. CDR3 coding DNA: TGCGCCAGCAGTGCAGGGGGCTACGAGCAGTACTTC. Protein product: CASSAGGYEQYF.